This T cell receptor beta chain derives from a study of spatial heterogeneity in lung cancer. Findings and limits, study-wide: Tumor mutation count correlated with how many alpha and beta TCRs expanded intratumorally.

Time point specified: sample taken at primary tumor resection. One entry per CDR3 protein, called by TCRdb with MiXCR from the 5' RACE reads. The sample lists thousands of distinct CDR3 sequences, 2.5% to 4% occurring once. Germline CDR1 reads KGHDR; CDR2 reads SFDVKD. Trimming cost V 5 bases and J 4 bases, with 13 bases left between them. The CDR3 length is 14 residues. This clonotype was detected a few times. Its antigen is unknown. The source was lung tumor tissue, collected at surgery. The chain employs TRBV24-1 and TRBJ2-5; weak D call: TRBD1 (5 bases). This receptor was identified in a male donor with early-stage non-small cell lung cancer. In nucleotides, the CDR3 is TGTGCCACCAGTGGCGGACAAGATAGAGAGACCCAGTACTTC. This sequence encodes CATSGGQDRETQYF.